These T cell receptor beta chains were read from a single sample in a study of T-cell reconstitution after alpha-beta-depleted transplantation in children. TCRdb processed the PCR reads anew with MiXCR; each CDR3 protein has one entry. The table has more than 85,000 distinct CDR3 sequences, over 6% seen once. This material consisted of PBMCs, taken before TCRalphabeta/CD19-depleted stem cell transplant. The receptors were sampled from a boy younger than 10 with acute lymphoblastic leukemia, due to receive a stem cell transplant. Both conserved end residues are part of each CDR3. Fields, in order: V gene, clone size, J gene, CDR3 length, D gene, CDR3 protein, CDR3 DNA. A D gene is named only where the DNA matches it firmly. The listing skips clone size in some rows; elsewhere it reads once, few, many or a size class.

v_call: TRBV4-1
clone_size: NA
j_call: TRBJ1-6
cdr3_length: 15
d_call: NA
cdr3_aa: CASSQGRGRQSPLHF
cdr3_nt: TGCGCCAGCAGCCAAGGAAGGGGGAGGCAATCACCCCTCCACTTT

v_call: TRBV10-2
clone_size: once
j_call: TRBJ2-5
cdr3_length: 14
d_call: NA
cdr3_aa: CASSESAGLGTQYF
cdr3_nt: TGCGCCAGCAGTGAGTCGGCAGGGTTGGGGACCCAGTACTTC

v_call: TRBV19
clone_size: NA
j_call: TRBJ1-1
cdr3_length: 16
d_call: NA
cdr3_aa: CASSITRLKGHTEAFF
cdr3_nt: TGTGCCAGTAGTATCACGAGACTAAAGGGGCACACTGAAGCTTTCTTT

v_call: TRBV6-4
clone_size: many
j_call: TRBJ2-1
cdr3_length: 15
d_call: TRBD2
cdr3_aa: CASSDLAGAYNEQFF
cdr3_nt: TGTGCCAGCAGTGACCTAGCGGGGGCCTACAATGAGCAGTTCTTC

v_call: TRBV5-1
clone_size: many
j_call: TRBJ2-7
cdr3_length: 12
d_call: NA
cdr3_aa: CASRQSSYEQYF
cdr3_nt: TGCGCCAGCCGACAGAGCTCCTACGAGCAGTACTTC

v_call: TRBV6-1
clone_size: many
j_call: TRBJ1-6
cdr3_length: 13
d_call: NA
cdr3_aa: CASSETGNSPLHF
cdr3_nt: TGTGCCAGCAGTGAAACAGGGAACTCACCCCTCCACTTT

v_call: TRBV28
clone_size: many
j_call: TRBJ1-2
cdr3_length: 16
d_call: TRBD1
cdr3_aa: CASSRSKTGMVYGYTF
cdr3_nt: TGTGCCAGCAGCCGATCAAAGACAGGGATGGTCTATGGCTACACCTTC

v_call: TRBV7-2
clone_size: many
j_call: TRBJ2-2
cdr3_length: 14
d_call: TRBD2
cdr3_aa: CASRVAGRNGELFF
cdr3_nt: TGTGCCAGTCGGGTAGCGGGACGCAACGGGGAGCTGTTTTTT

v_call: TRBV14
clone_size: NA
j_call: TRBJ2-2
cdr3_length: 14
d_call: NA
cdr3_aa: CASSPRQNTGELFF
cdr3_nt: TGTGCCAGCAGCCCCCGACAGAACACCGGGGAGCTGTTTTTT

v_call: TRBV7-2
clone_size: many
j_call: TRBJ2-5
cdr3_length: 13
d_call: NA
cdr3_aa: CASSPRRQETQYF
cdr3_nt: TGTGCCAGCAGCCCCAGACGACAAGAGACCCAGTACTTC

v_call: TRBV25-1
clone_size: few
j_call: TRBJ2-3
cdr3_length: 14
d_call: NA
cdr3_aa: CASSEQGHKDTQYF
cdr3_nt: TGTGCCAGCAGTGAACAGGGTCATAAAGATACGCAGTATTTT

v_call: TRBV4-1
clone_size: many
j_call: TRBJ1-5
cdr3_length: 13
d_call: NA
cdr3_aa: CASSRTDNQPQHF
cdr3_nt: TGCGCCAGCAGTCGGACTGACAATCAGCCCCAGCATTTT

v_call: TRBV27
clone_size: many
j_call: TRBJ2-1
cdr3_length: 15
d_call: TRBD2
cdr3_aa: CASSSPSGLYNEQFF
cdr3_nt: TGTGCCAGCAGCTCCCCTAGCGGGTTGTACAATGAGCAGTTCTTC

v_call: TRBV5-6
clone_size: many
j_call: TRBJ2-7
cdr3_length: 15
d_call: NA
cdr3_aa: CASSLLRAGVYGQYF
cdr3_nt: TGTGCCAGCAGCTTACTTCGGGCAGGGGTGTACGGGCAGTACTTC

v_call: TRBV10-3
clone_size: NA
j_call: TRBJ2-3
cdr3_length: 17
d_call: TRBD2
cdr3_aa: CAISAGTSGGATDTQYF
cdr3_nt: TGTGCCATCAGTGCCGGGACTAGCGGGGGGGCCACAGATACGCAGTATTTT

v_call: TRBV7-2
clone_size: NA
j_call: TRBJ1-5
cdr3_length: 13
d_call: NA
cdr3_aa: CASSRRGGQPQHF
cdr3_nt: TGTGCCAGCAGCCGCCGGGGCGGGCAGCCCCAGCATTTT

v_call: TRBV18
clone_size: NA
j_call: TRBJ2-2
cdr3_length: 14
d_call: NA
cdr3_aa: CASSPDRNTGELFF
cdr3_nt: TGTGCCAGCTCACCAGACAGAAACACCGGGGAGCTGTTTTTT

v_call: TRBV6-5
clone_size: many
j_call: TRBJ2-6
cdr3_length: 17
d_call: NA
cdr3_aa: CASSYAGFKSGANVLTF
cdr3_nt: TGTGCCAGCAGTTACGCAGGGTTTAAATCTGGGGCCAACGTCCTGACTTTC

v_call: TRBV4-2
clone_size: few
j_call: TRBJ2-7
cdr3_length: 15
d_call: TRBD2
cdr3_aa: CASSPSLAGLYEQYF
cdr3_nt: TGTGCCAGCAGCCCATCACTAGCGGGGCTCTACGAGCAGTACTTC

v_call: TRBV3-1
clone_size: NA
j_call: TRBJ2-1
cdr3_length: 15
d_call: NA
cdr3_aa: CATSQDSSVYNEQFF
cdr3_nt: TGTGCCACCTCCCAAGATTCGAGCGTGTACAATGAGCAGTTCTTC

v_call: TRBV7-3
clone_size: NA
j_call: TRBJ2-1
cdr3_length: 16
d_call: NA
cdr3_aa: CASSPVALSSYNEQFF
cdr3_nt: TGTGCCAGCAGCCCCGTAGCGCTTAGCTCCTACAATGAGCAGTTCTTC

v_call: TRBV6-1
clone_size: few
j_call: TRBJ2-1
cdr3_length: 15
d_call: TRBD2
cdr3_aa: CASSQLAGRRNEQFF
cdr3_nt: TGTGCCAGCAGTCAACTAGCGGGGCGGAGGAATGAGCAGTTCTTC

v_call: TRBV2
clone_size: many
j_call: TRBJ2-5
cdr3_length: 14
d_call: TRBD1
cdr3_aa: CASRRGPGQETQYF
cdr3_nt: TGTGCCAGCAGGAGGGGGCCAGGCCAAGAGACCCAGTACTTC

v_call: TRBV7-2
clone_size: many
j_call: TRBJ2-2
cdr3_length: 16
d_call: TRBD2
cdr3_aa: CASSLVGGAGAGELFF
cdr3_nt: TGTGCCAGCAGCTTAGTCGGGGGGGCAGGAGCCGGGGAGCTGTTTTTT

v_call: TRBV20-1
clone_size: many
j_call: TRBJ2-3
cdr3_length: 15
d_call: NA
cdr3_aa: CSARSLIPVTDTQYF
cdr3_nt: TGCAGTGCTAGGAGCCTGATCCCTGTCACAGATACGCAGTATTTT

v_call: TRBV2
clone_size: many
j_call: TRBJ2-3
cdr3_length: 15
d_call: TRBD2
cdr3_aa: CASSPKAGRTDTQYF
cdr3_nt: TGTGCCAGCTCGCCCAAAGCGGGGAGGACAGATACGCAGTATTTT

v_call: TRBV19
clone_size: NA
j_call: TRBJ1-1
cdr3_length: 14
d_call: NA
cdr3_aa: CASSIGSRGTEAFF
cdr3_nt: TGTGCCAGTAGTATTGGGTCAAGGGGCACTGAAGCTTTCTTT

v_call: TRBV4-3
clone_size: NA
j_call: TRBJ1-2
cdr3_length: 15
d_call: NA
cdr3_aa: CASSQDRRNNYGYTF
cdr3_nt: TGCGCCAGCAGCCAAGATCGGCGGAATAACTATGGCTACACCTTC

v_call: TRBV12-3/TRBV12-4
clone_size: NA
j_call: TRBJ1-2
cdr3_length: 15
d_call: NA
cdr3_aa: CASGSGVILNYGYTF
cdr3_nt: TGTGCCAGCGGATCGGGGGTTATACTTAACTATGGCTACACCTTC

v_call: TRBV13
clone_size: few
j_call: TRBJ2-1
cdr3_length: 17
d_call: TRBD2
cdr3_aa: CASSLRSGGALYNEQFF
cdr3_nt: TGTGCCAGCAGCCTAAGAAGCGGGGGGGCCCTCTACAATGAGCAGTTCTTC

v_call: TRBV5-6
clone_size: many
j_call: TRBJ2-7
cdr3_length: 16
d_call: TRBD1
cdr3_aa: CASSSWDRVISYEQYF
cdr3_nt: TGTGCCAGCAGCTCATGGGACAGGGTGATCTCCTACGAGCAGTACTTC

v_call: TRBV7-9
clone_size: NA
j_call: TRBJ2-3
cdr3_length: 14
d_call: NA
cdr3_aa: CASSPRGAADTQYF
cdr3_nt: TGTGCCAGCAGCCCGAGGGGGGCGGCAGATACGCAGTATTTT

v_call: TRBV7-2
clone_size: many
j_call: TRBJ1-5
cdr3_length: 16
d_call: TRBD1
cdr3_aa: CASSLSIGQGGQPQHF
cdr3_nt: TGTGCCAGCAGCTTATCTATTGGACAGGGGGGACAGCCCCAGCATTTT

v_call: TRBV12-3/TRBV12-4
clone_size: many
j_call: TRBJ2-5
cdr3_length: 12
d_call: NA
cdr3_aa: CASSPHVGTQYF
cdr3_nt: TGTGCCAGCAGCCCTCACGTGGGGACCCAGTACTTC

v_call: TRBV7-6
clone_size: NA
j_call: TRBJ2-5
cdr3_length: 16
d_call: TRBD2
cdr3_aa: CASSLGSGGVSETQYF
cdr3_nt: TGTGCCAGCAGCTTAGGGAGCGGGGGTGTTTCAGAGACCCAGTACTTC

v_call: TRBV24-1
clone_size: many
j_call: TRBJ1-1
cdr3_length: 15
d_call: NA
cdr3_aa: CATSPPSRGNTEAFF
cdr3_nt: TGTGCCACCAGTCCCCCCTCCAGGGGGAACACTGAAGCTTTCTTT

v_call: TRBV6-4
clone_size: few
j_call: TRBJ1-2
cdr3_length: 16
d_call: NA
cdr3_aa: CASSDSGPGGADGYTF
cdr3_nt: TGTGCCAGCAGTGACTCGGGTCCGGGGGGCGCCGATGGCTACACCTTC

v_call: TRBV20-1
clone_size: few
j_call: TRBJ2-7
cdr3_length: 17
d_call: TRBD1
cdr3_aa: CCARDPRQGGISYEQYF
cdr3_nt: TGCTGTGCTAGAGATCCCAGACAGGGGGGGATCTCCTACGAGCAGTACTTC